Following are 14 T cell receptor beta chains from one sample sequenced in a study of blood T cell repertoires in COVID-19. Profiled with immunoSEQ multiplex PCR; TCRdb holds only in-frame clones, not every one. The table has 70,000 to 90,000 clones, approximately 79% seen once; the top ten hold 2% to 3%. Sequenced material: peripheral blood. These receptors all stem from a human donor with acute or convalescent COVID-19. The donor label of this sample is uncertain.

This chain uses TRBV7-6 with TRBJ2-2; D is perhaps TRBD1 (6 bases). The length of the CDR3 is 13 residues. V was clipped by 2 bases and J by 6 bases, with 7 bases between them. Germline assignment: CDR1 SGHVS and CDR2 FNYEAQ. The CDR3 here is CASSLWGPGELFF. CDR3 in DNA: TGTGCCAGCAGCTTATGGGGGCCCGGGGAGCTGTTTTTT.

The rearrangement joins TRBV19 to TRBJ2-7, with D uncertain. The germline V and J ends were trimmed by 7 bases and 2 bases, with 15 bases remaining between them. In germline, CDR1 is LNHDA, CDR2 SQIVND (reference sequence). CDR3 length: 14 amino acids. The CDR3 DNA sequence: TGTGCCAGTACCATAAGAACCGGAGCCTACGAGCAGTACGTC. Its translation: CASTIRTGAYEQYV.

This clone occurred a few times. The V and J genes are TRBV9 and TRBJ2-3, with 8 nucleotides matching TRBD2. Germline values: CDR1 SGDLS, CDR2 YYNGEE. J gave up 1 base and V 2 bases, and 6 bases lay outside the gene matches. The CDR3 has 16 amino acids. The DNA for the CDR3 is TGTGCCAGCAGCGTTCTTAGCGGGGCCCGCACAGATACGCAGTATTTT. Translated, it gives CASSVLSGARTDTQYF. Based on the CDR3 plus reference TRBV9 and TRBJ2-3, the full variable domain is DSGVTQTPKHLITATGQRVTLRCSPRSGDLSVYWYQQSLDQGLQFLIQYYNGEERAKGNILERFSAQQFPDLHSELNLSSLELGDSALYFCASSVLSGARTDTQYFGPGTRLTVL.

The chain recombines TRBV10-3 with TRBJ2-3; the D gene is possibly TRBD1 (5 bases). V was trimmed by 2 bases and J by 2 bases, leaving 8 bases between them. This CDR3 has 14 amino acids. Germline V gene data show CDR1 as ENHRY and CDR2 as SYGVKD. The DNA of the CDR3 is TGTGCCATCAGTGAGCCCAGGGTCACAGATACGCAGTATTTT. Translation gives CAISEPRVTDTQYF.

This chain uses TRBV14 with TRBJ1-1; 7 bases are shared with TRBD1. The germline V gene has CDR1 SGHDN and CDR2 FVKESK. The trim removed 4 bases at V and 4 bases at J, leaving 3 bases unmatched. The CDR3 has 13 amino acids. The chain's CDR3 is CASSRSGGTEAFF. CDR3 DNA: TGTGCCAGCAGCCGATCAGGGGGCACTGAAGCTTTCTTT.

V and J are TRBV5-4 and TRBJ2-1; 8 bases match TRBD2. V shed 0 bases and J 6 bases; nucleotides not matched to a gene: 8. The germline CDR1 and CDR2 sequences are SGHNT and YYREEE (reference sequence). The CDR3 runs to 16 residues. CDR3 residues: CASSLAGGSSTNEQFF. CDR3 in DNA: TGTGCCAGCAGCTTGGCGGGAGGGAGTTCCACCAATGAGCAGTTCTTC. The entire variable domain, with the rest obtained from reference TRBV5-4 and TRBJ2-1, is as follows: ETGVTQSPTHLIKTRGQQVTLRCSSQSGHNTVSWYQQALGQGPQFIFQYYREEENGRGNFPPRFSGLQFPNYSSELNVNALELDDSALYLCASSLAGGSSTNEQFFGPGTRLTVL.

In this sample, this clone turned up a few times. The rearrangement uses TRBV2 and TRBJ2-1; TRBD1 matches 7 bases. In germline, CDR1 is SNHLY, CDR2 FYNNEI. Trimming cost V 6 bases and J 6 bases; bases outside gene matches: 5. This CDR3 is built from 13 residues. For the CDR3, the DNA is TGTGCCAGCAGCCGGGACAGCGTCAATGAGCAGTTCTTC. Protein product: CASSRDSVNEQFF.

The rearrangement uses TRBV2 and TRBJ1-2, with 9 bases matching TRBD1. The germline V gene has CDR1 SNHLY and CDR2 FYNNEI. J lost 0 bases, V lost 7 bases, and 3 bases had no gene match. The CDR3 spans 14 residues. CDR3 coding DNA: TGTGCCAGCACCGACAGGGGGGCTAACTATGGCTACACCTTC. As protein: CASTDRGANYGYTF.

This clone is classed as medium-sized. DNA of the CDR3: TGTGCCAGCAGCCCAATAAGGGGGAGCTCCTACAATGAGCAGTTCTTC. It is translated as CASSPIRGSSYNEQFF. The J gene is TRBJ2-1, the V gene TRBV7-9; D perhaps matches TRBD1 (6 bases). V shed 5 bases and J shed 0 bases, with 14 bases lying between them. The CDR3 is 16 amino acids. The germline CDR1 and CDR2 sequences are SEHNR and FQNEAQ (reference sequence).

The chain couples TRBV19 to TRBJ2-2; D unresolved. Trimming removed 5 bases from V and 5 bases from J, with 6 bases in between. This CDR3 has 12 amino acids. CDR1 LNHDA and CDR2 SQIVND come from the germline V gene (reference sequence). CDR3 DNA: TGTGCCAGTAGTTGGCGGACCGGGGAGCTGTTTTTT. It encodes CASSWRTGELFF.

This chain links TRBV5-4 with TRBJ2-2, with a weak D call TRBD2 (5 bases). CDR1 is SGHNT, CDR2 YYREEE, per germline (reference sequence). The V gene lost 5 bases and the J gene lost 1 base, with 6 bases spanning the gap. The CDR3 consists of 13 residues. The CDR3 sequence is CASSRGNTGELFF. The CDR3 coding sequence is TGTGCCAGCAGTCGGGGGAACACCGGGGAGCTGTTTTTT.

The chain employs TRBV2 and TRBJ2-1; possible D gene TRBD1, 5 bases. With 4 bases removed from V and 9 bases from J, the gap between germline ends came to 10 bases. Looked up from germline, CDR1 is SNHLY and CDR2 is FYNNEI. The CDR3 runs 12 residues. Written as DNA, the CDR3 is TGTGCCAGCAGTGTATTAGGGGTTGAGCAGTTCTTC. Its translation is CASSVLGVEQFF. Using reference TRBV2 and TRBJ2-1 for the parts outside the CDR3, the full variable domain is EPEVTQTPSHQVTQMGQEVILRCVPISNHLYFYWYRQILGQKVEFLVSFYNNEISEKSEIFDDQFSVERPDGSNFTLKIRSTKLEDSAMYFCASSVLGVEQFFGPGTRLTVL.

This clone was found many times. The gene calls are TRBV28 and TRBJ1-3; D gene uncertain. Germline CDR1 is MDHEN and CDR2 is SYDVKM. This CDR3 is 12 amino acids long. The V end was cut by 10 bases, the J end by 0 bases, with 7 bases between. In DNA, the CDR3 is TGTGCCACCTATAACTCTGGAAACACCATATATTTT. Translated: CATYNSGNTIYF.

This clone was seen a few times. The rearrangement joins TRBV7-2 to TRBJ1-6; D not certain. This CDR3 contains 14 residues. V was trimmed by 7 bases and J by 12 bases, leaving 19 bases between them. The germline CDR1 and CDR2 sequences are SGHTA and FQGNSA. As DNA, the CDR3 is TGTGCCAGCACCCCCGGCTGGTCGGAGCAACCCCTCCACTTT. It yields the protein CASTPGWSEQPLHF.